The present TCR beta chain was sequenced within a study of cytomegalovirus exposure and HLA in healthy donors. Study in general: When 398 donors were genotyped, roughly 80% of them were found to fall in the Caucasian-associated ancestry cluster.

This clone showed up just a few times. Its specificity is not known. In the PCR, 60 Vbeta and 13 Jbeta primers were used. Sequencing used immunoSEQ multiplex PCR; TCRdb keeps in-frame clones, though not all of them. The profile covers roughly 140,000 clones, with 65% to 80% appearing a single time and approximately 1.6% taken by the ten largest. The V end lost 1 base, the J end lost 3 bases, and 3 bases lay between the germline ends. The CDR3 length is 12 residues. Germline assignment: CDR1 LNHDA and CDR2 SQIVND (reference sequence). General study results and limits: Later on, an analysis tied 18,000 or so TCR beta sequences to HLA alleles at 0.05 false discovery rate. The authors later linked a missense DCLRE1C variant to TCR beta V- and J-gene trimming.

Sequences were obtained from PBMCs. This sequence joins TRBV19 and TRBJ2-5; D unclear. This TCR was sampled from a woman aged 25-40 years in good health and CMV-seronegative. CDR3 DNA sequence: TGTGCCAGTAGTATAGCGGAAGAGACCCAGTACTTC. Protein product: CASSIAEETQYF.